These 22 T cell receptor beta chains were all obtained from the same sample, sequenced in a study of blood T cell repertoires in COVID-19. Only in-frame clones appear in the TCRdb table, and some are missing; sequencing was by immunoSEQ multiplex PCR. The sample lists 320,000 or so clones; 75% to 90% were seen once. Sequences were obtained from PBMCs or T cells enriched from blood (not recorded which). The origin of the receptors is a man between 60 and 75 years old who had recovered from COVID-19.

The V and J genes are TRBV4-3 and TRBJ2-1, with D possibly being TRBD2 (5 bases). Germline V gene data show CDR1 as LGHNA and CDR2 as YSLEER. The CDR3 sequence is 16 residues long. V lost 0 bases, J lost 0 bases, and 9 bases lay in between. The CDR3 nucleotides are TGCGCCAGCAGCCAAGATAGCACTAGCTCCTACAATGAGCAGTTCTTC. Residues: CASSQDSTSSYNEQFF.

CDR3 amino acids: CASSQAGSGGNEQFF. The CDR3 nucleotides are TGCGCCAGCAGCCAAGCAGGTAGCGGGGGAAATGAGCAGTTCTTC. The chain couples TRBV4-1 to TRBJ2-1; 9 bases are shared with TRBD2. The CDR3 length is 15 residues. V was pared by 1 base and J by 7 bases, with 5 bases of the junction left unmatched. In germline, CDR1 is MGHRA, CDR2 YSYEKL.

This chain joins TRBV28 and TRBJ2-5; 7 bases are a match to TRBD1. From germline, CDR1 is MDHEN and CDR2 SYDVKM. The CDR3 is made up of 16 amino acids. Unmatched junction bases numbered 9, after V lost 5 bases and J lost 0 bases. As DNA, the CDR3 is TGTGCCAGCAGTCGTAAAAACAGGGGCTACCAAGAGACCCAGTACTTC. Protein product: CASSRKNRGYQETQYF.

The gene calls are TRBV18 and TRBJ2-3; 9 nucleotides align to TRBD2. Losses at the gene ends were 1 base for V and 7 bases for J; bases not matched to a gene: 6. Germline V CDR1 and CDR2: KGHSH, LQKENI. This CDR3 contains 15 residues. CDR3 protein: CASSPRDSGSYTQYF. Written as DNA, the CDR3 is TGTGCCAGCTCACCACGGGATAGCGGGAGCTATACGCAGTATTTT. Full variable domain (rest looked up from reference TRBV18 and TRBJ2-3): NAGVMQNPRHLVRRRGQEARLRCSPMKGHSHVYWYRQLPEEGLKFMVYLQKENIIDESGMPKERFSAEFPKEGPSILRIQQVVRGDSAAYFCASSPRDSGSYTQYFGPGTRLTVL.

The chain combines TRBV5-1 with TRBJ1-1, with 11 bases fitting TRBD1. CDR1 is SGHRS and CDR2 is YFSETQ in the germline V gene. The CDR3 has 15 amino acids. After removal of 3 bases from V and 4 bases from J, the junction contained 5 bases not matched to a gene. The CDR3 here is CASSYSGTGGTEAFF. The CDR3 DNA reads as TGCGCCAGCAGCTACTCCGGGACAGGGGGCACTGAAGCTTTCTTT.

Here the CDR3 DNA reads TGTGCCAGCAGCCAAGGAAGGAGTAGTCTTCCAATCCAGGGGGAGACCCAGTACTTC. It translates to CASSQGRSSLPIQGETQYF. This rearrangement joins TRBV3-1 (or the pseudogene TRBV3-2) to TRBJ2-5, with a tentative D call TRBD1 (6 bases). V was cut by 1 base and J by 5 bases, with 26 bases left in between. Germline loops: CDR1 LGHDT, CDR2 YNNKEL (reference sequence). The CDR3 covers 19 residues.

The rearrangement joins TRBV27 to TRBJ1-3, with 11 positions matching TRBD1. V lost 5 bases and J lost 4; bases outside the gene matches: 4. The CDR3 sequence is 15 residues long. CDR1 and CDR2 (germline): MNHEY, SMNVEV (reference sequence). CDR3 in DNA: TGTGCCAGCAGTCCGGACAGGGGGCTAGGAAACACCATATATTTT. Translated, it gives CASSPDRGLGNTIYF.

The sample holds a few counts of this clone. The rearrangement joins TRBV6-1 to TRBJ2-7; no clear D. Germline assignment: CDR1 MNHNS and CDR2 SASEGT. Trimming pared 3 bases from V and 2 bases from J, leaving 8 bases between. This CDR3 comprises 13 residues. Here the CDR3 reads CASSEPVTYEQYF. The DNA for the CDR3 is TGTGCCAGCAGTGAGCCAGTTACCTACGAGCAGTACTTC.

V is TRBV6-5 and J is TRBJ1-5; TRBD1 is a possible D gene (5 bases). CDR3 length: 13 residues. CDR1 is MNHEY and CDR2 is SVGAGI in the germline V gene. Trimming took off 7 bases at V and 5 bases at J, with 12 bases between the two ends. CDR3 nucleotide sequence: TGTGCCAGCACGGTGGGGGGTCATCAGCCCCAGCATTTT. It yields the protein CASTVGGHQPQHF.

This chain connects TRBV3-1 (or the pseudogene TRBV3-2) to TRBJ2-3; D unresolved. The germline V and J ends were trimmed by 4 bases and 6 bases, with 14 bases remaining between them. This CDR3 has 14 amino acids. CDR1 LGHDT and CDR2 YNNKEL come from the germline V gene (reference sequence). CDR3 nucleotides: TGTGCCAGCAGCCGCACAGCTTTCTTGGATACGCAGTATTTT. Residues: CASSRTAFLDTQYF.

This chain joins TRBV11-2 and TRBJ2-1; TRBD1 matches at 8 bases. The CDR3 consists of 15 residues. Germline V gene lookup returns CDR1 SGHAT and CDR2 FQNNGV. The ends lost 3 bases at V and 4 bases at J; junction bases unmatched: 5. Written as DNA, the CDR3 is TGTGCCAGCAGCTTGCAGGGACAGGCGTACAATGAGCAGTTCTTC. Its protein product is CASSLQGQAYNEQFF.

The chain is built from TRBV6-6 and TRBJ2-1; 7 bases align to TRBD1. V gave up 4 bases and J gave up 14 bases; unmatched junction bases: 11. This CDR3 has 13 residues. Germline CDR1 reads MNHNY; CDR2 reads SVGAGI (reference sequence). The CDR3 reads CASSSNLDRDKFF. Here the CDR3 DNA reads TGTGCCAGCAGTTCCAACCTAGACAGGGACAAGTTCTTC.

V and J are TRBV6-5 and TRBJ2-2, with D possibly TRBD2 on 5 matching bases. From germline, CDR1 is MNHEY and CDR2 SVGAGI. V shed 6 bases and J shed 3 bases, with 14 bases lying between them. This CDR3 contains 15 residues. This chain's CDR3 is CASSEGRLDTGELFF. CDR3 coding DNA: TGTGCCAGCAGCGAGGGCAGGTTGGACACCGGGGAGCTGTTTTTT.

This clone was seen only once. V usage is TRBV11-2 and J usage is TRBJ2-3; maybe TRBD2 (6 bases). The CDR3 is made up of 16 amino acids. V lost 1 base and J 2 bases, leaving 13 bases between the germline ends. Germline V lookup: CDR1 SGHAT, CDR2 FQNNGV. The CDR3 here is CASSLVRGAFTDTQYF. The CDR3 region has the DNA TGTGCCAGCAGCTTAGTACGCGGGGCCTTCACAGATACGCAGTATTTT.

This clone was seen only once. This chain links TRBV7-5 with TRBJ1-1; the table calls TRBD1, which could not be checked here. TRBV7-5 is designated a pseudogene. The CDR3 length is 16 residues. In DNA form, the CDR3 reads TGTGTCAGAAGCTTAACGGCAGGCACCCTTTCCACTGAAGCTTTCTTT. Translating gives CVRSLTAGTLSTEAFF.

The gene calls are TRBV2 and TRBJ1-1; D call uncertain. This CDR3 is built from 14 residues. V was clipped by 3 bases and J by 3 bases, with 11 bases between them. From germline, CDR1 is SNHLY and CDR2 FYNNEI. CDR3 DNA: TGTGCCAGCAGTGAGTACAGATCTTACACTGAAGCTTTCTTT. It encodes CASSEYRSYTEAFF.

V is TRBV6-4 and J is TRBJ2-3, with 7 bases that match TRBD1. CDR3 size: 13 residues. Germline lookup yields CDR1 MRHNA and CDR2 SNTAGT. The J segment lost 5 bases and the V segment lost 3 bases, leaving 2 bases of the junction unmatched. The CDR3 is CASSDRQGDTQYF. DNA of the CDR3: TGTGCCAGCAGTGATCGACAGGGAGATACGCAGTATTTT.

V and J are TRBV27 and TRBJ2-1; D perhaps matches TRBD1 (6 bases). This CDR3 has 13 amino acids. Germline loops: CDR1 MNHEY, CDR2 SMNVEV (reference sequence). V was clipped by 6 bases and J by 3 bases, with 9 bases between them. CDR3 sequence reads: CASRGHLYNEQFF. The CDR3 region has the DNA TGTGCCAGCAGGGGACATCTCTACAATGAGCAGTTCTTC.

This clone was detected only once. The chain combines TRBV19 with TRBJ1-5, with 7 bases lining up with TRBD1. V gave up 5 bases and J gave up 9 bases; unmatched junction bases: 13. The CDR3 is made up of 15 amino acids. Germline CDR1 is LNHDA and CDR2 is SQIVND (reference sequence). DNA of the CDR3: TGTGCCAGTAGTGGGCTCGGACAGGTGATGGGGCCCCAGCATTTT. Translating it yields CASSGLGQVMGPQHF.

This rearrangement joins TRBV19 to TRBJ2-3, with 8 bases fitting TRBD2. V gave up 0 bases and J gave up 4 bases; unmatched junction bases: 6. The CDR3 runs to 16 residues. Looked up from germline, CDR1 is LNHDA and CDR2 is SQIVND (reference sequence). CDR3 in amino acids: CASSIDRGRRADTQYF. The CDR3 DNA is TGTGCCAGTAGTATAGATCGCGGGAGGAGGGCAGATACGCAGTATTTT.

The CDR3: CASSLPGTGGARSSNQPQHF. The CDR3 DNA reads as TGTGCCAGTAGTTTACCCGGGACAGGGGGCGCGAGGTCTAGCAATCAGCCCCAGCATTTT. The gene calls are TRBV19 and TRBJ1-5; 12 bases fit TRBD1. Germline lookup yields CDR1 LNHDA and CDR2 SQIVND (reference sequence). Germline trimming cut 5 bases from V and 0 bases from J; bases unmatched to any gene: 14. The CDR3 covers 20 residues.

This chain connects TRBV5-1 to TRBJ2-3; possibly TRBD1 for D (6 bases). CDR1 and CDR2 from the germline V gene are SGHRS and YFSETQ. The V end lost 1 base, the J end lost 0 bases, and 15 bases lay between the germline ends. The CDR3 contains 17 residues. CDR3 nucleotide sequence: TGCGCCAGCAGCTTGCCTTTGACAGGCGCTAGCACAGATACGCAGTATTTT. Amino acids: CASSLPLTGASTDTQYF.